This TCR beta chain was identified during a study of T cells in Graves' hyperthyroidism and ophthalmopathy (dated by TCRdb to the late 2010s). Background on the whole study: TCR V-J signatures able to tell the groups apart were searched for in a discovery cohort of 100 patients, of whom about 40 had Graves' ophthalmopathy and about 55 had stable Graves' hyperthyroidism. Prospective prediction of ophthalmopathy was tested in an independent validation cohort consisting of fewer than 20 hyperthyroidism patients and approximately 16 patients who later progressed to ophthalmopathy. The 100 discovery patients were randomly split 7:3 into training and test sets. Thyroid tissue and blood T-cell repertoires from roughly six Graves' hyperthyroidism patients were also compared in the study. Once sampling was done, hyperthyroidism patients were given methimazole at a starting dose of 30 mg daily, whereas ophthalmopathy patients were given high-dose intravenous methylprednisolone. TCR Vbeta CDR3 sequencing of fewer than 150 peripheral blood samples (more than 40 ophthalmopathy, 70 to 85 hyperthyroidism and some 17 progressor patients) is reported in the paper.

Concerning this clonotype: Its antigen has not been determined. There are no base qualities to consult, and no much larger clone falls within one base.

On the study overall, not on this receptor specifically: A model built on a 13 V-J signature distinguished ophthalmopathy from stable hyperthyroidism, reaching 87.88% sensitivity and around 82% specificity in cross-validation and 80%/75% in testing. No statistical method was used to fix the sample size in advance, and group allocation was not hidden from the investigators. Blood samples also contained most of the expanded thyroid clonotypes (frequency above 0.001), which suggests that blood repertoires may reflect thyroid immune responses. During validation, the model predicted progression to ophthalmopathy a median of around 6 months ahead of onset, with almost 71% sensitivity and about 75% specificity.

Exclusion was applied to patients with uncontrolled infections, other autoimmune diseases, pregnancy or lactation. Clinical symptoms, serum thyroxine and TRAb, thyroid ultrasound, and orbital computed tomography formed the basis for the diagnoses. Total RNA was extracted with Trizol reagent, and quality was checked on an Agilent 2100 Bioanalyzer. V sheds 5 bases and J sheds 2 bases, leaving 13 bases between their ends. Its CDR3 holds 14 amino acids, cysteine through phenylalanine. Left in the record is the CDR3 DNA by itself, 42 bases read in frame from the first base. CDR1 SGHAT and CDR2 FQDESV were looked up in the germline V gene (reference sequence). The TCR beta CDR3 regions were amplified from the RNA transcripts. For the first round of RT-PCR on the TCR CDR3, the HTBI primer set was used together with the Qiagen OneStep RT-PCR kit. Libraries were constructed in a second round of multiplex PCR, after which size selection and purification were carried out. Paired-end sequencing of the libraries was performed with 100 bp reads on an Illumina HiSeq2000. In the source study's methods: SOAPnuke was used to process the raw data, throwing out any read that contained adapters or uncalled bases, had a mean Phred below 15, or lacked an exact constant-primer or identifier match. High-quality paired reads were merged with COPE v1.2.5, and unique nucleotide sequences were defined as clonotypes. Clonotypes were aligned to IMGT TRBV, TRBD and TRBJ reference segments using MiTCR v1.1. The analysis was restricted to V-J combinations with a frequency above 0.0001, which together covered about 99% of the repertoires. A TCS score was defined as the ratio between F50 (clonal expansion) and ExV (chaos), using BLOSUM62-based TCRdist between CDR3 peptides within each V-J. Welch's t-statistics and random forest reduced several hundred V-J features to 13, which were used in a naive Bayes classifier (R e1071). The similarity between thyroid and blood repertoires was quantified using the Morisita-Horn index. TCRdb itself trimmed the public reads at Q25 with fastp, ran MiXCR and retained productive beta chains. Rows are combined by CDR3 protein, so each entry shows the most common genes and DNA. The V and J calls reflect TCRdb's pipeline rather than the authors' work. The sample has roughly 500,000 distinct CDR3 sequences on record, roughly 46% of them singletons. Around 20% of the sample is in the top ten clones.

Sequences were obtained from peripheral blood or thyroid tissue (not recorded which). The V gene is TRBV11-1 and the J gene is TRBJ2-7; the D region may be TRBD1 or TRBD2, each matching 5 bases equally. The receptor comes from an adult woman with Graves' disease, either hyperthyroidism or ophthalmopathy (not recorded which). In nucleotide form, the sequence is TGTGCCAGCAGCCCCGCAGGGACCGCCTACGAGCAGTACTTC. The resulting protein is CASSPAGTAYEQYF.